Reported below is one TCR beta chain. Its antigen is not identified. A much larger clone differs by one base, so this may be a read error. Every diagnosis used clinical symptoms, serum thyroxine and TRAb, thyroid ultrasound and orbital computed tomography. RNA transcripts gave rise to amplified TCR beta CDR3 regions. TCR CDR3 underwent first-round RT-PCR with the HTBI primer set. TCRdb redid the calling of the multiplex PCR reads with MiXCR, one entry per CDR3 protein. The table has about 680,000 distinct CDR3 sequences, approximately 36% seen once. The data derive from a study of T cells in Graves' hyperthyroidism and ophthalmopathy. This CDR3 region has 15 residues. Per the germline V gene, CDR1 is MNHNY and CDR2 is SVGAGI (reference sequence). With 2 bases clipped from V and 6 bases from J, the junction kept 8 bases outside the gene matches. Regarding the study as a whole: Classification by a 13 V-J model distinguished ophthalmopathy from stable hyperthyroidism. Most thyroid clonotypes expanded above 0.001 were also detected in blood. Model predictions of ophthalmopathy came a median approximately 6.5 months before onset.

V gene TRBV6-6 combines with J gene TRBJ1-1; 8 nucleotides match TRBD1. The specimen was blood. The sequence came from a woman in her forties with Graves' hyperthyroidism. In DNA form, the CDR3 reads TGTGCCAGCAGTTACGGACAGGGAGGGGGGTCTGAAGCTTTCTTT. Amino acid sequence: CASSYGQGGGSEAFF.